Listed below are T cell receptor beta chains from one sample, sequenced in a study of regulatory T cells in long-lasting Graves disease. TCRdb reprocessed the multiplex PCR reads via MiXCR and lists one record per CDR3 protein. The sample shows more than 650,000 distinct CDR3 sequences, about 30% of them seen only once. Specimen: peripheral blood mononuclear cells (PBMCs), collected when the disease was refractory, from a patient treated with antithyroid drugs. These receptors came from a female donor with Graves disease. Both conserved end residues are part of each CDR3. D genes are given only for firm matches. The listing skips clone size in some rows; elsewhere it reads once, few, many or a size class.

TRBV30	NA	NA	TRBJ2-7	CAWRRGNEQYF	TGTGCCTGGAGGAGGGGGAACGAGCAGTACTTC
TRBV7-2	NA	NA	TRBJ2-5	CASSLASAPETQYF	TGTGCCAGCAGCTTAGCATCCGCCCCGGAGACCCAGTACTTC
TRBV19	NA	few	TRBJ1-1	CASKEQEDKRTEAFF	TGTGCCAGTAAGGAACAGGAGGATAAAAGGACTGAAGCTTTCTTT
TRBV29-1	NA	few	TRBJ1-5	CSVEVTLNQPQHF	TGCAGCGTTGAAGTCACCCTAAATCAGCCCCAGCATTTT
TRBV5-1	TRBD1	NA	TRBJ1-1	CASSLELGGPEAEAFF	TGCGCCAGCAGCTTGGAGCTAGGGGGCCCCGAGGCTGAAGCTTTCTTT
TRBV20-1	NA	NA	TRBJ2-1	CSAPTSSSYNEQFF	TGCAGTGCACCTACTTCTAGCTCCTACAATGAGCAGTTCTTC
TRBV12-3/TRBV12-4	NA	many	TRBJ1-2	CASSYVGLNYGYTF	TGTGCCAGCAGTTACGTGGGACTAAACTATGGCTACACCTTC
TRBV7-9	NA	many	TRBJ1-1	CASSLVGQNTEAFF	TGTGCCAGCAGCTTAGTCGGTCAGAACACTGAAGCTTTCTTT
TRBV20-1	NA	NA	TRBJ1-1	CSARFPGSTEAFF	TGCAGTGCTAGGTTTCCAGGGAGTACTGAAGCTTTCTTT
TRBV30	NA	NA	TRBJ2-7	CAWSRRLEGEQYF	TGTGCCTGGAGTCGGAGACTAGAGGGCGAGCAGTACTTC
TRBV28	NA	NA	TRBJ2-7	CASVNPTRPYEQYF	TGTGCCAGCGTCAATCCGACACGACCCTACGAGCAGTACTTC
TRBV11-2	TRBD2	NA	TRBJ2-7	CASSDGTRPLGGYEQYF	TGTGCCAGCAGCGACGGGACTAGACCCCTAGGTGGCTACGAGCAGTACTTC
TRBV19	TRBD1	NA	TRBJ1-5	CASSISGTGAHQPQHF	TGTGCCAGTAGTATTTCCGGGACAGGGGCTCATCAGCCCCAGCATTTT
TRBV2	TRBD2	NA	TRBJ2-1	CASSDILAGATSF	TGTGCCAGCAGTGATATACTAGCGGGAGCGACCTCCTTC
TRBV28	NA	many	TRBJ1-1	CASSPVRTEAFF	TGTGCCAGCAGTCCAGTAAGGACTGAAGCTTTCTTT
TRBV6-1	NA	NA	TRBJ1-1	CASSKLQGEWGTEAFF	TGTGCCAGCAGTAAGTTACAGGGAGAGTGGGGCACTGAAGCTTTCTTT
TRBV11-2	NA	NA	TRBJ2-7	CASSSHPGGGDYEQYF	TGTGCCAGCAGCTCCCACCCCGGCGGCGGGGATTACGAGCAGTACTTC
TRBV2	TRBD1	NA	TRBJ2-7	CASSEAGQGAGFSYEQYF	TGTGCCAGCAGTGAAGCGGGACAGGGGGCGGGATTCAGCTACGAGCAGTACTTC
TRBV18	TRBD1	NA	TRBJ1-2	CASSPPTGGLYGYTF	TGTGCCAGCTCACCACCGACAGGGGGTCTCTATGGCTACACCTTC
TRBV30	NA	NA	TRBJ1-1	CAWSVRAYTEAFF	TGTGCCTGGAGTGTAAGAGCGTACACTGAAGCTTTCTTT